The 32 T cell receptor beta chains in this list originate from one sample, sequenced in a study of blood T cell repertoires in COVID-19. Only in-frame clones appear in the TCRdb table, and some are missing; sequencing was by immunoSEQ multiplex PCR. The sample holds 220,000 or so clones; about 85% are singletons and the top ten take under 3.5%. The sequencing sample was made of peripheral blood. These receptors were taken from a man aged 45-65 years who had recovered from COVID-19.

This clone was counted a few times. V is TRBV28 and J is TRBJ1-5, with a weak D call TRBD1 (6 bases). Trimming removed 7 bases from V and 4 bases from J, with 14 bases in between. Germline assignment: CDR1 MDHEN and CDR2 SYDVKM. The CDR3 consists of 14 residues. This chain's CDR3 is CASNTGQGNQPQHF. The CDR3 DNA reads as TGTGCCAGCAATACGGGGCAGGGGAATCAGCCCCAGCATTTT.

The V and J genes are TRBV28 and TRBJ1-5; D is uncertain. CDR1 is MDHEN and CDR2 is SYDVKM in the germline V gene. Trimming stripped 2 bases from V and 10 bases from J, with 12 bases between. The CDR3 covers 13 residues. This CDR3 reads CASSLPSVEPQHF. The CDR3 region has the DNA TGTGCCAGCAGTTTACCCAGCGTGGAACCCCAGCATTTT.

V is TRBV5-1 and J is TRBJ2-5; D unresolved. The V gene's germline CDR1 is SGHRS and CDR2 YFSETQ. The ends were cut back, 1 base at V and 4 bases at J, with 11 bases in the middle. The length of the CDR3 is 14 residues. CDR3 in amino acids: CASSLSTNGETQYF. The CDR3 DNA reads as TGCGCCAGCAGCTTGTCTACTAATGGAGAGACCCAGTACTTC.

The chain joins TRBV5-1 to TRBJ2-1; tentatively, D is TRBD2 (5 bases). The V end lost 0 bases, the J end lost 3 bases, and 10 bases lay between the germline ends. The CDR3 consists of 15 residues. Germline V gives CDR1 SGHRS, CDR2 YFSETQ. CDR3 coding DNA: TGCGCCAGCAGCTTGGACCGGGGTGGCTACAATGAGCAGTTCTTC. Translated: CASSLDRGGYNEQFF.

The chain recombines TRBV12-3 or TRBV12-4 with TRBJ2-4; D might be TRBD2 (5 bases). CDR3 size: 12 residues. Trimming took 5 bases from V and 8 from J, leaving 10 bases between them. CDR3 amino acids: CASSPDSDIQYF. Here the CDR3 DNA reads TGTGCCAGCAGTCCGGACTCTGACATTCAGTACTTC.

V gene TRBV6-6 combines with J gene TRBJ1-5, with D hard to call. Trimming took 0 bases from V and 8 from J, leaving 14 bases between them. This CDR3 comprises 15 residues. Looked up from germline, CDR1 is MNHNY and CDR2 is SVGAGI (reference sequence). CDR3 coding DNA: TGTGCCAGCAGTTACTCGGCCAGGCTTGGAAAGCCCCAGCATTTT. Protein sequence: CASSYSARLGKPQHF.

V usage is TRBV7-2 and J usage is TRBJ2-2, with a weak D call TRBD2 (6 bases). This CDR3 contains 17 residues. The V end was cut by 0 bases, the J end by 3 bases, with 14 bases between. Germline assignment: CDR1 SGHTA and CDR2 FQGNSA. The CDR3: CASSLAGGQIYTGELFF. CDR3 bases: TGTGCCAGCAGCTTAGCGGGGGGTCAGATTTACACCGGGGAGCTGTTTTTT.

This clone was recorded a few times. The identical CDR3 is also encoded by other nucleotide sequences in the sample. The chain links TRBV6-5 to TRBJ2-1; D is unresolved. CDR1 is MNHEY and CDR2 is SVGAGI in the germline V gene. CDR3 size: 13 residues. V lost 6 bases and J lost 4, with 10 bases in between. The DNA of the CDR3 is TGTGCCAGCAGCCGACTGAAATACAATGAGCAGTTCTTC. Translation: CASSRLKYNEQFF.

The chain has TRBV5-1 and TRBJ2-2; 7 positions agree with TRBD2. The germline CDR1 and CDR2 sequences are SGHRS and YFSETQ. The J segment lost 6 bases and the V segment lost 4 bases, leaving 18 bases of the junction unmatched. The CDR3 is made up of 18 amino acids. The CDR3 nucleotides read TGCGCCAGCAGCCTTGGGGACCTGTGGGGGGGATCGCCCGGGGAGCTGTTTTTT. Translating it yields CASSLGDLWGGSPGELFF. The full variable domain, completed using reference TRBV5-1 and TRBJ2-2, is KAGVTQTPRYLIKTRGQQVTLSCSPISGHRSVSWYQQTPGQGLQFLFEYFSETQRNKGNFPGRFSGRQFSNSRSEMNVSTLELGDSALYLCASSLGDLWGGSPGELFFGEGSRLTVL.

The rearrangement joins TRBV5-1 to TRBJ2-6, with 8 bases aligning to TRBD2. Germline assignment: CDR1 SGHRS and CDR2 YFSETQ. The CDR3 covers 15 residues. V lost 6 bases to trimming and J lost 4 bases; unmatched junction nucleotides: 6. This CDR3 is CASKSAGAGANVLTF. In DNA form, the CDR3 reads TGCGCCAGCAAATCAGCGGGAGCCGGGGCCAACGTCCTGACTTTC.

J is TRBJ2-1 and V is TRBV5-5; D not certain. The CDR3 is 13 residues long. Germline V gene lookup returns CDR1 SGHKS and CDR2 YYEKEE (reference sequence). With 0 bases removed from V and 10 bases from J, the gap between germline ends came to 11 bases. The CDR3 loop reads CASSLVVLGEQFF. The CDR3 nucleotides read TGTGCCAGCAGCTTGGTTGTTTTGGGCGAGCAGTTCTTC.

The gene calls are TRBV28 and TRBJ1-5; D gene unclear. The CDR3 length is 14 residues. Germline lookup yields CDR1 MDHEN and CDR2 SYDVKM. Trimming removed 4 bases from V and 2 bases from J, with 9 bases in between. In DNA form, the CDR3 reads TGTGCCAGCAGTTCCGAGGGCCGCAATCAGCCCCAGCATTTT. Translation gives CASSSEGRNQPQHF.

The J gene is TRBJ1-1, the V gene TRBV19; D possibly corresponds to TRBD1 (5 bases). Germline loops: CDR1 LNHDA, CDR2 SQIVND (reference sequence). The CDR3 has 13 residues. Trimming took off 6 bases at V and 6 bases at J, with 14 bases between the two ends. The CDR3: CASRSGRGSEAFF. The CDR3 coding sequence is TGTGCCAGTAGATCAGGGCGGGGGTCTGAAGCTTTCTTT.

J is TRBJ2-7 and V is TRBV7-8; 11 nucleotides agree with TRBD2. This CDR3 spans 14 amino acids. V lost 8 bases to trimming and J lost 3 bases; unmatched junction nucleotides: 6. Germline V gives CDR1 SGHVS, CDR2 FQNEAQ. CDR3 protein: CASGYGTSGYEQYF. CDR3 sequence (DNA): TGTGCCAGCGGATACGGGACTAGCGGCTACGAGCAGTACTTC.

Here the CDR3 reads CASSVGGTGLPYEQYF. The CDR3 DNA reads as TGTGCCAGCAGCGTAGGAGGGACAGGACTTCCCTACGAGCAGTACTTC. The chain has TRBV9 and TRBJ2-7; 8 bases align to TRBD1. The CDR3 is made up of 16 amino acids. Germline V gene lookup returns CDR1 SGDLS and CDR2 YYNGEE. With V trimmed by 0 bases and J by 2 bases, 7 bases remained unmatched.

The rearrangement joins TRBV6-5 to TRBJ2-7; 11 bases agree with TRBD2. CDR1 and CDR2 from the germline V gene are MNHEY and SVGAGI. The CDR3 extends over 15 amino acids. The junction had 5 bases not matched to a gene; V was cut back by 7 bases and J by 0 bases. The CDR3 here is CASILAGGHSYEQYF. The CDR3, as DNA: TGTGCCAGCATTCTAGCGGGAGGCCACTCCTACGAGCAGTACTTC.

The chain employs TRBV28 and TRBJ2-7; TRBD1 agrees at 7 bases. The CDR3 has 15 residues. Looked up from germline, CDR1 is MDHEN and CDR2 is SYDVKM. After removal of 1 base from V and 2 bases from J, the junction contained 5 bases not matched to a gene. CDR3 bases: TGTGCCAGCAGTTTATTGGCGACAGGGACCTACGAGCAGTACTTC. It codes for CASSLLATGTYEQYF. The full variable domain, in which reference TRBV28 and TRBJ2-7 provide the parts outside the CDR3, is DVKVTQSSRYLVKRTGEKVFLECVQDMDHENMFWYRQDPGLGLRLIYFSYDVKMKEKGDIPEGYSVSREKKERFSLILESASTNQTSMYLCASSLLATGTYEQYFGPGTRLTVT.

The rearrangement links TRBV6-5 to TRBJ1-1; 8 bases are shared with TRBD1. CDR1 is MNHEY, CDR2 SVGAGI, per germline. Trimming at V came to 2 bases and at J to 1 base, leaving 6 bases not matched to a gene. The CDR3 spans 16 residues. CDR3 nucleotides: TGTGCCAGCAGTTACCGTCGGACAGGGTGGAACACTGAAGCTTTCTTT. Translated: CASSYRRTGWNTEAFF.

This chain connects TRBV19 to TRBJ1-5; 9 bases align to TRBD1. Germline V gives CDR1 LNHDA, CDR2 SQIVND (reference sequence). J gave up 2 bases and V 0 bases, and 8 bases lay outside the gene matches. The CDR3 is made up of 18 amino acids. CDR3 residues: CASSIDTGTGIGNQPQHF. CDR3 coding DNA: TGTGCCAGTAGTATAGATACCGGGACAGGGATCGGCAATCAGCCCCAGCATTTT.

The rearrangement joins TRBV2 to TRBJ2-1; 8 bases fit TRBD2. The CDR3 has 14 residues. From germline, CDR1 is SNHLY and CDR2 FYNNEI. J was trimmed by 8 bases and V by 6 bases; bases with no gene match: 9. The CDR3 region has the DNA TGTGCCAGCAGAGCTCGCGGGAGGTTCCATGAGCAGTTCTTC. Encoded protein: CASRARGRFHEQFF.

The rearrangement links TRBV15 to TRBJ2-1; TRBD2 matches 13 bases. The CDR3 runs to 17 residues. V lost 0 bases to trimming and J lost 9 bases; unmatched junction nucleotides: 8. Germline-derived CDR1 and CDR2 are LNHNV and YYDKDF (reference sequence). CDR3 loop: CATSRDPGLAGEVEQFF. The DNA for the CDR3 is TGTGCCACCAGCAGAGATCCTGGACTAGCGGGAGAAGTTGAGCAGTTCTTC.

This chain joins TRBV5-4 and TRBJ2-5; 8 bases fit TRBD1. Germline values: CDR1 SGHNT, CDR2 YYREEE (reference sequence). After removal of 3 bases from V and 3 bases from J, the junction contained 1 base not matched to a gene. The CDR3 is 13 amino acids. The CDR3 DNA reads TGTGCCAGCAGCTCGGACAGGGAAGAGACCCAGTACTTC. It yields the protein CASSSDREETQYF.

This clone was seen a handful of times. J is TRBJ2-3 and V is TRBV24-1; 9 bases align to TRBD1. The trim removed 3 bases at V and 2 bases at J, leaving 5 bases unmatched. Germline V gene lookup returns CDR1 KGHDR and CDR2 SFDVKD. The CDR3 spans 16 residues. The CDR3, as DNA: TGTGCCACCAGTGATCGACAGGGGGTGATCACAGATACGCAGTATTTT. Translating it yields CATSDRQGVITDTQYF.

V usage is TRBV19 and J usage is TRBJ2-7; 7 bases are a match to TRBD1. With 7 bases clipped from V and 3 bases from J, the junction kept 12 bases outside the gene matches. The CDR3 spans 15 residues. The germline CDR1 and CDR2 sequences are LNHDA and SQIVND (reference sequence). As DNA, the CDR3 is TGTGCCAGTACTCAGGACAGGCCGAAATACTACGAGCAGTACTTC. Translating gives CASTQDRPKYYEQYF.

The chain combines TRBV5-1 with TRBJ1-4; no clear D. Germline V gene sequence: CDR1 SGHRS, CDR2 YFSETQ. Trimming removed 3 bases from V and 4 bases from J, with 25 bases in between. This CDR3 region has 19 residues. CDR3 coding DNA: TGCGCCAGCAGCTCGACCCACGGGTCAATCGCGCCGGATAATGAAAAACTGTTTTTT. This codes for CASSSTHGSIAPDNEKLFF.

This clone is a singleton in its sample. This chain uses TRBV6-6 with TRBJ2-5; D possibly corresponds to TRBD2 (5 bases). The CDR3 spans 16 residues. V lost 8 bases to trimming and J lost 2 bases, with 21 bases between them. CDR1 MNHNY and CDR2 SVGAGI come from the germline V gene (reference sequence). The CDR3 sequence is CASRPSASGRQETQYF. As DNA, the CDR3 is TGTGCCAGCCGTCCGTCGGCCAGCGGAAGGCAAGAGACCCAGTACTTC.

This sequence joins TRBV19 and TRBJ2-3; D is uncertain. In germline, CDR1 is LNHDA, CDR2 SQIVND (reference sequence). The V end was cut by 3 bases, the J end by 5 bases, with 9 bases between. CDR3 size: 13 residues. The DNA of the CDR3 is TGTGCCAGTAGTATGCGGCCTAGAGATACGCAGTATTTT. It codes for CASSMRPRDTQYF.

The V gene is TRBV4-2, the J gene TRBJ2-1; 9 nucleotides agree with TRBD2. The V segment lost 4 bases and the J segment 5 bases; nucleotides outside the gene matches: 6. This CDR3 region has 15 residues. CDR1 is LGHNA, CDR2 YNFKEQ, per germline. The CDR3 loop is CASSLSGRQNNEQFF. CDR3 DNA: TGTGCCAGCAGCCTCAGCGGGAGGCAAAACAATGAGCAGTTCTTC.

CDR3 amino acids: CASSIDLGGARGYTF. In DNA, the CDR3 is TGTGCCAGTAGTATAGATCTAGGGGGGGCGCGAGGCTACACCTTC. V is TRBV19 and J is TRBJ1-2, with a tentative D call TRBD1 (6 bases). Germline V lookup: CDR1 LNHDA, CDR2 SQIVND (reference sequence). The CDR3 totals 15 residues. Trimming took 0 bases from V and 8 from J, leaving 16 bases between them.

The DNA for the CDR3 is TGCGCCAGCAGTGAGTGGACTAGCGGGACGAACACCGGGGAGCTGTTTTTT. Its protein product is CASSEWTSGTNTGELFF. The V gene is TRBV10-1, the J gene TRBJ2-2, with 12 bases identical to TRBD2. Unmatched junction bases numbered 0, after V lost 1 base and J lost 0 bases. The germline V gene has CDR1 WNHNN and CDR2 SYGVQD (reference sequence). This CDR3 contains 17 residues.

This clone has only a few counts. V is TRBV7-9 and J is TRBJ1-1, with a weak D call TRBD1 (6 bases). Trimming took 4 bases from V and 5 from J, leaving 14 bases between them. The CDR3 is 14 residues long. Germline lookup yields CDR1 SEHNR and CDR2 FQNEAQ (reference sequence). This CDR3 reads CASSYTQGTTEAFF. DNA for the CDR3: TGTGCCAGCAGCTACACACAGGGCACAACTGAAGCTTTCTTT.

V usage is TRBV30 and J usage is TRBJ1-1; D is unclear. Trimming took 1 base from V and 3 from J, leaving 9 bases between them. Germline CDR1 reads GTSNPN; CDR2 reads SVGIG (reference sequence). This CDR3 is 13 amino acids long. CDR3 DNA sequence: TGTGCCTGGAGTGGGCAGATTCACACTGAAGCTTTCTTT. The encoded protein is CAWSGQIHTEAFF.